This TCR beta chain was recovered during a study of OX40 agonist ivuxolimab in advanced cancers. The CDR3 sequence is 14 residues long. V was trimmed by 3 bases and J by 4 bases, leaving 9 bases between them. Germline CDR1 reads KGHSH; CDR2 reads LQKENI. Clones were sequenced by immunoSEQ multiplex PCR, and TCRdb holds only the in-frame ones, with some missing. The sample includes about 100,000 clones, 90% of them seen just once. Patients with a history of autoimmune disease or on systemic immunosuppression were excluded. The chain links TRBV18 to TRBJ1-4, with D maybe TRBD1 (5 bases). The TCR sequence derives from an adult with an advanced solid tumor such as melanoma, head and neck, liver or kidney cancer. This specimen consisted of CD4+ or CD8+ T cells sorted from blood, obtained in a trial of the OX40 agonist ivuxolimab. CDR3 in amino acids: CASSPGRDNEKLFF. CDR3 sequence (DNA): TGTGCCAGCTCACCGGGACGTGATAATGAAAAACTGTTTTTT. Full variable domain (rest looked up from reference TRBV18 and TRBJ1-4): NAGVMQNPRHLVRRRGQEARLRCSPMKGHSHVYWYRQLPEEGLKFMVYLQKENIIDESGMPKERFSAEFPKEGPSILRIQQVVRGDSAAYFCASSPGRDNEKLFFGSGTQLSVL.